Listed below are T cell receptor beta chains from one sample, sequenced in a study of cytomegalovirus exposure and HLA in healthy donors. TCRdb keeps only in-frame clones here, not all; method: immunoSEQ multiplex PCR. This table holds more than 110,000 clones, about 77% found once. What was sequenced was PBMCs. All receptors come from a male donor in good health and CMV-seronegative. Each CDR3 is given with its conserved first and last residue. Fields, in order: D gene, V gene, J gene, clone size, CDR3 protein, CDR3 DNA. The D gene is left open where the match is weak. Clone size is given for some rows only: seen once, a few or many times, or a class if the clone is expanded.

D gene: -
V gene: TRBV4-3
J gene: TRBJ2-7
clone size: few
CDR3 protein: CASSQGLGSYEQYF
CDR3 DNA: TGCGCCAGCAGCCAAGGACTAGGCTCCTACGAGCAGTACTTC

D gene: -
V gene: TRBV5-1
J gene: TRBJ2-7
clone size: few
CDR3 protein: CASRSTSSYEQYF
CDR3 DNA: TGCGCCAGCAGATCGACTAGCTCCTACGAGCAGTACTTC

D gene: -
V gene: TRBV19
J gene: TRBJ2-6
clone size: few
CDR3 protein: CASRKSSGANVLTF
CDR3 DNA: TGTGCCAGTCGAAAGAGCTCTGGGGCCAACGTCCTGACTTTC

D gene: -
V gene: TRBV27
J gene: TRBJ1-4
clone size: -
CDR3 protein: CASSLSSNEKLFF
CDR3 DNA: TGTGCCAGCAGTTTATCGAGTAATGAAAAACTGTTTTTT

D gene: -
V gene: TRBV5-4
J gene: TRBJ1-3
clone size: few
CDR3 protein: CASSRGGQYSGNTIYF
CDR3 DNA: TGTGCCAGCAGTCGTGGGGGCCAGTACTCTGGAAACACCATATATTTT

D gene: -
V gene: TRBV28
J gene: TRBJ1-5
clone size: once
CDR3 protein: CASSRPGWNQPQHF
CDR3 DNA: TGTGCCAGCAGTAGGCCAGGGTGGAATCAGCCCCAGCATTTT

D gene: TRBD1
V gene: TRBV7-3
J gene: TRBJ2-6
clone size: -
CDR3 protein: CASSVGPGQAYSGANVLTF
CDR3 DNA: TGTGCCAGCAGCGTAGGGCCGGGACAGGCATACTCTGGGGCCAACGTCCTGACTTTC

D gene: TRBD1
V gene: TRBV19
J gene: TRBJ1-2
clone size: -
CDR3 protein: CASTRIRQGQGYGYTF
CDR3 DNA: TGTGCCAGCACTCGGATTCGACAGGGTCAGGGCTATGGCTACACCTTC

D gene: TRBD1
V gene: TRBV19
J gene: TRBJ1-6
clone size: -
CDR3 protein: CASSRDRDNSPLHF
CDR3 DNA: TGTGCCAGTAGCCGGGACAGGGATAATTCACCCCTCCACTTT

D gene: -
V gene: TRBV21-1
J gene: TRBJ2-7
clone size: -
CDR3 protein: CASSDSSPYEQYF
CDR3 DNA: TGTGCCAGTTCGGACAGCTCCCCCTACGAGCAGTACTTC